The 27 T cell receptor beta chains presented below share a single source sample, sequenced in a study of beta chain features in type 1 diabetes. TCRB transcripts that were expressed got sequenced, as all of the isolated RNA had been reverse transcribed. Generated by immunoSEQ multiplex PCR, the TCRdb table keeps only in-frame clones and is missing some. Of 310,000 or so clones in the sample, more than 9.5% were seen once. What was sequenced was naive CD4+ T cells from blood. The receptors stem from a woman aged 25-40 years in good health.

The chain is built from TRBV9 and TRBJ2-3; D not certain. The germline V gene encodes CDR1 SGDLS and CDR2 YYNGEE. The CDR3 has 15 residues. The V end was cut by 3 bases, the J end by 0 bases, with 11 bases between. The CDR3 spells CASSAYSPSTDTQYF. CDR3 nucleotides: TGTGCCAGCAGCGCATACTCCCCTAGCACAGATACGCAGTATTTT.

The sample holds a few counts of this clone. The chain employs TRBV7-9 and TRBJ2-7, with 8 bases matching TRBD1. The CDR3 spans 16 residues. Germline assignment: CDR1 SEHNR and CDR2 FQNEAQ (reference sequence). The junction had 11 bases not matched to a gene; V was cut back by 5 bases and J by 2 bases. CDR3 sequence (DNA): TGTGCCAGCAGCCAACAAACAGGGGGGAGTACCTACGAGCAGTACTTC. Amino acid sequence: CASSQQTGGSTYEQYF.

The chain combines TRBV9 with TRBJ2-7, with 10 bases matching TRBD1. CDR3 length: 15 residues. CDR1 is SGDLS, CDR2 YYNGEE, per germline. V dropped 0 bases and J dropped 1; count of bases not matched to a gene: 1. The CDR3 spells CASSVGQGASYEQYF. The CDR3 DNA reads as TGTGCCAGCAGCGTAGGACAGGGGGCTTCCTACGAGCAGTACTTC.

This clone was counted only a few times. V gene TRBV30 combines with J gene TRBJ1-2; D call uncertain. The CDR3 runs to 13 residues. Germline V gene data show CDR1 as GTSNPN and CDR2 as SVGIG (reference sequence). V lost 5 bases and J 7 bases, leaving 17 bases between the germline ends. This CDR3 reads CAWGKWRVSGYTF. CDR3 nucleotides: TGTGCCTGGGGGAAATGGAGGGTCAGTGGCTACACCTTC.

The chain links TRBV6-1 to TRBJ2-3; 7 bases match TRBD1. Germline CDR1 is MNHNS and CDR2 is SASEGT. The CDR3 has 16 amino acids. Trimming took 3 bases from V and 1 from J; bases not matched to a gene: 7. As DNA, the CDR3 is TGTGCCAGCAGTGACACAGGGGCACCCCGCACAGATACGCAGTATTTT. This encodes CASSDTGAPRTDTQYF.

V is TRBV5-6 and J is TRBJ2-5; TRBD2 agrees at 9 bases. The germline CDR1 and CDR2 sequences are SGHDT and YYEEEE. The CDR3 runs 13 residues. Trimming took 7 bases from V and 6 from J; bases not matched to a gene: 7. The CDR3 protein is CASVLAGLKTQYF. The CDR3 DNA sequence: TGTGCCAGCGTCCTAGCGGGGTTGAAGACCCAGTACTTC.

This chain connects TRBV14 to TRBJ2-7; 8 bases fit TRBD2. This CDR3 has 16 residues. The V segment lost 1 base and the J segment 4 bases; nucleotides outside the gene matches: 9. Germline lookup yields CDR1 SGHDN and CDR2 FVKESK. The CDR3 sequence is CASSQVAGSGAYEQYF. The DNA of the CDR3 is TGTGCCAGCAGCCAAGTCGCGGGTAGCGGGGCGTACGAGCAGTACTTC.

The V gene is TRBV4-2, the J gene TRBJ2-3; TRBD2 aligns across 14 bases. Trimming took 1 base from V and 4 from J; bases not matched to a gene: 4. From germline, CDR1 is LGHNA and CDR2 YNFKEQ. The CDR3 length is 17 residues. The DNA of the CDR3 is TGTGCCAGCAGCCAAGCCGGGACTAGCGGGAGTTCAGATACGCAGTATTTT. It codes for CASSQAGTSGSSDTQYF.

This clone has more than one count but fewer than ten. J is TRBJ2-7 and V is TRBV7-2; 14 nucleotides match TRBD2. This CDR3 is built from 15 residues. The germline gives CDR1 SGHTA, CDR2 FQGNSA. The trim removed 5 bases at V and 5 bases at J, leaving 5 bases unmatched. The CDR3 loop reads CASSRTSGRPHEQYF. The CDR3 DNA follows: TGTGCCAGCAGCAGGACTAGCGGGAGGCCCCACGAGCAGTACTTC. The full variable domain, completed using reference TRBV7-2 and TRBJ2-7, is GAGVSQSPSNKVTEKGKDVELRCDPISGHTALYWYRQSLGQGLEFLIYFQGNSAPDKSGLPSDRFSAERTGGSVSTLTIQRTQQEDSAVYLCASSRTSGRPHEQYFGPGTRLTVT.

The rearrangement uses TRBV12-5 and TRBJ2-5, with TRBD1 as a possible D gene (6 bases). The germline CDR1 and CDR2 sequences are LGHNT and FRNRAP. The ends were cut back, 6 bases at V and 4 bases at J, with 12 bases in the middle. The CDR3 spans 13 residues. CDR3 region: CASGLRDTETQYF. Written as DNA, the CDR3 is TGTGCTAGTGGGCTCCGGGACACAGAGACCCAGTACTTC.

This clone was found a few times. This rearrangement joins TRBV28 to TRBJ2-7; D might be TRBD1 (5 bases). Trimming took 5 bases from V and 3 from J, leaving 14 bases between them. The CDR3 spans 14 residues. Per germline, CDR1 MDHEN and CDR2 SYDVKM. The CDR3 reads CASSAGRDYYEQYF. CDR3 bases: TGTGCCAGCAGTGCCGGCAGGGATTACTACGAGCAGTACTTC.

This clone was counted only a few times. The chain employs TRBV19 and TRBJ2-1; tentative D call: TRBD2 (6 bases). Germline V gene sequence: CDR1 LNHDA, CDR2 SQIVND (reference sequence). Trimming removed 3 bases at V and 0 bases at J, with 15 bases between. This CDR3 is built from 17 residues. The CDR3 protein is CASSMRASESSYNEQFF. As DNA, the CDR3 is TGTGCCAGTAGTATGAGGGCTAGCGAGAGCTCCTACAATGAGCAGTTCTTC.

This clone was observed a handful of times. The chain is built from TRBV2 and TRBJ2-6; D is perhaps TRBD1 (6 bases). CDR3 length: 15 amino acids. Trimming left V 5 bases short and J 4 bases short, with 12 bases between. Germline V gene sequence: CDR1 SNHLY, CDR2 FYNNEI. The CDR3 region is CASSTGISGANVLTF. CDR3 bases: TGTGCCAGCAGTACAGGGATATCAGGGGCCAACGTCCTGACTTTC.

Only a few counts were recorded for this clone. The chain couples TRBV27 to TRBJ2-7; 8 nucleotides agree with TRBD2. CDR3 length: 15 residues. The junction had 8 bases not matched to a gene; V was cut back by 5 bases and J by 2 bases. The germline V gene has CDR1 MNHEY and CDR2 SMNVEV (reference sequence). In DNA, the CDR3 is TGTGCCAGCAGTCCCCGCACTAGCGGAACCTACGAGCAGTACTTC. This translates into CASSPRTSGTYEQYF.

This rearrangement joins TRBV10-3 to TRBJ2-7; tentatively, D is TRBD2 (6 bases). Trimming took off 1 base at V and 0 bases at J, with 13 bases between the two ends. The CDR3 runs 16 residues. CDR1 ENHRY and CDR2 SYGVKD come from the germline V gene. CDR3 in DNA: TGTGCCATCAGTGAGTGGGGCGGGAAGAGCTCCTACGAGCAGTACTTC. Its translation is CAISEWGGKSSYEQYF.

This clone was observed a few times. J is TRBJ1-4 and V is TRBV7-8; no clear D gene. V was pared by 2 bases and J by 3 bases, with 10 bases between. CDR1 SGHVS and CDR2 FQNEAQ come from the germline V gene. This CDR3 is 15 amino acids long. In DNA, the CDR3 is TGTGCCAGCAGCTTATTTAGCCTCGCTAATGAAAAACTGTTTTTT. This translates into CASSLFSLANEKLFF. The full variable domain, completed using reference TRBV7-8 and TRBJ1-4, is GAGVSQSPRYKVAKRGQDVALRCDPISGHVSLFWYQQALGQGPEFLTYFQNEAQLDKSGLPSDRFFAERPEGSVSTLKIQRTQQEDSAVYLCASSLFSLANEKLFFGSGTQLSVL.

The CDR3 sequence is CASSIGLPGELFF. For the CDR3, the DNA is TGTGCCAGTAGTATCGGTCTTCCCGGGGAGCTGTTTTTT. The J gene is TRBJ2-2, the V gene TRBV19; no reliable D call. Looked up from germline, CDR1 is LNHDA and CDR2 is SQIVND (reference sequence). The V end was cut by 3 bases, the J end by 6 bases, with 8 bases between. The CDR3 sequence is 13 residues long. Full variable domain (outside the CDR3, taken from reference TRBV19 and TRBJ2-2): DGGITQSPKYLFRKEGQNVTLSCEQNLNHDAMYWYRQDPGQGLRLIYYSQIVNDFQKGDIAEGYSVSREKKESFPLTVTSAQKNPTAFYLCASSIGLPGELFFGEGSRLTVL.

There are a few counts of this clone. The chain uses TRBV2 and TRBJ2-5; D is possibly TRBD2 (5 bases). V dropped 6 bases and J dropped 3 bases, with 11 bases sitting between them. The length of the CDR3 is 13 residues. Germline V gives CDR1 SNHLY, CDR2 FYNNEI. CDR3: CASSRTGKETQYF. DNA of the CDR3: TGTGCCAGCAGCCGGACTGGAAAAGAGACCCAGTACTTC.

CDR3 protein: CASSQEVELFPYF. The CDR3 region has the DNA TGTGCCAGCAGCCAAGAGGTCGAACTCTTCCCGTACTTC. V usage is TRBV14 and J usage is TRBJ2-5; D not certain. The CDR3 loop spans 13 amino acids. V gave up 0 bases and J gave up 13 bases, with 15 bases separating them. The V gene's germline CDR1 is SGHDN and CDR2 FVKESK.

The CDR3 DNA reads as TGTGCCAGCAGCGCGGGACAGCTAGCCAAAAACATTCAGTACTTC. Translating gives CASSAGQLAKNIQYF. The chain combines TRBV5-4 with TRBJ2-4, with D possibly matching TRBD1 (7 bases). The V gene's germline CDR1 is SGHNT and CDR2 YYREEE (reference sequence). Trimming took off 4 bases at V and 0 bases at J, with 11 bases between the two ends. This CDR3 has 15 residues. The full variable domain, rest sourced from reference TRBV5-4 and TRBJ2-4, is ETGVTQSPTHLIKTRGQQVTLRCSSQSGHNTVSWYQQALGQGPQFIFQYYREEENGRGNFPPRFSGLQFPNYSSELNVNALELDDSALYLCASSAGQLAKNIQYFGAGTRLSVL.

This clone has more than one count but fewer than ten. The chain recombines TRBV2 with TRBJ2-7; D perhaps matches TRBD2 (5 bases). Trimming took off 3 bases at V and 0 bases at J, with 21 bases between the two ends. Germline lookup yields CDR1 SNHLY and CDR2 FYNNEI. The CDR3 is 18 amino acids. CDR3 sequence (DNA): TGTGCCAGCAGTGACGGCACGGGGTTAGCCTATAGCTCCTACGAGCAGTACTTC. Translation gives CASSDGTGLAYSSYEQYF.

This clone turned up a few times. The J gene is TRBJ2-7, the V gene TRBV7-9; TRBD2 aligns across 8 bases. The CDR3 extends over 15 amino acids. J lost 1 base, V lost 5 bases, and 7 bases had no gene match. Germline V gene sequence: CDR1 SEHNR, CDR2 FQNEAQ (reference sequence). The CDR3 DNA reads as TGTGCCAGCAGCCCCACTAGCGGCCCTTCCTACGAGCAGTACTTC. The encoded protein is CASSPTSGPSYEQYF. Variable domain in full (rest from reference TRBV7-9 and TRBJ2-7): DTGVSQNPRHKITKRGQNVTFRCDPISEHNRLYWYRQTLGQGPEFLTYFQNEAQLEKSRLLSDRFSAERPKGSFSTLEIQRTEQGDSAMYLCASSPTSGPSYEQYFGPGTRLTVT.

The chain has TRBV5-1 and TRBJ2-1; 7 bases match TRBD2. Germline assignment: CDR1 SGHRS and CDR2 YFSETQ. J gave up 8 bases and V 4 bases, and 3 bases lay outside the gene matches. The CDR3 loop spans 12 amino acids. For the CDR3, the DNA is TGCGCCAGCAGCCCCCGGGGGGATGAGCAGTTCTTC. This sequence encodes CASSPRGDEQFF.

The CDR3 DNA is TGTGCCAGCAGCCGCGGGGACGCAAGCTCCTACGAGCAGTACTTC. Translating gives CASSRGDASSYEQYF. This sequence joins TRBV28 and TRBJ2-7, with D tentatively TRBD2 (6 bases). This CDR3 contains 15 residues. V shed 6 bases and J shed 0 bases, with 15 bases lying between them. The V gene's germline CDR1 is MDHEN and CDR2 SYDVKM.

The chain combines TRBV28 with TRBJ2-2; a possible D gene is TRBD2 (6 bases). The CDR3 consists of 12 residues. CDR1 MDHEN and CDR2 SYDVKM come from the germline V gene. V was clipped by 7 bases and J by 6 bases, with 9 bases between them. In nucleotides, the CDR3 is TGTGCCAGCAAGGCGGGACCCGGGGAGCTGTTTTTT. Residues: CASKAGPGELFF.

The rearrangement links TRBV7-3 to TRBJ1-1; no clear D. Germline CDR1 SGHTA, CDR2 FQGTGA. This CDR3 spans 13 amino acids. Trimming pared 5 bases from V and 4 bases from J, leaving 11 bases between. For the CDR3, the DNA is TGTGCCAGCAGCCAAGCAAGAACCACTGAAGCTTTCTTT. Residues: CASSQARTTEAFF.

This clone was found a few times. The chain couples TRBV5-6 to TRBJ2-3, with TRBD1 matching over 7 bases. CDR1 is SGHDT, CDR2 YYEEEE, per germline. V shed 4 bases, J shed 2 bases, and the junction held 7 bases outside the gene matches. The CDR3 contains 15 residues. CDR3 nucleotides: TGTGCCAGCAGCCCCATGACAGGGTCCACAGATACGCAGTATTTT. As protein: CASSPMTGSTDTQYF.